The source of this T cell receptor (beta chain) is a study of CD8 T cell repertoires and HIV-1 epitope variants. This CDR3 is 15 amino acids long. Between the trimmed V and J ends, which lost 0 bases and 1 base, there was a span of 9 bases. Germline loops: CDR1 ENHRY, CDR2 SYGVKD. Study-wide findings and caveats: Some ten TCR beta clonotypes were antigen-specific, 5 or 6 apparently recognizing autologous or escape variants.

A word on this clone: Its antigen is unidentified.

The assay was immunoSEQ multiplex PCR, and TCRdb's table has in-frame clones only and misses some. The sample lists around 5,200 clones; about two thirds were seen once. The rearrangement joins TRBV10-3 to TRBJ1-1; weak D call: TRBD1 (6 bases). Sequencing was done on a sample of cultured CD8+ T cells derived from PBMCs. The receptor was isolated from a male donor with HIV. The CDR3 sequence is CAISESTGKNTEAFF. In DNA, the CDR3 is TGTGCCATCAGTGAGTCGACAGGCAAGAACACTGAAGCTTTCTTT.